Shown below are 19 T cell receptor beta chains from a single sample sequenced in a study of blood T cell repertoires in COVID-19. Method: immunoSEQ multiplex PCR; TCRdb's copy keeps in-frame clones and lacks some. The repertoire holds tens of thousands of clones, with 80% to 90% as singletons. The sequencing sample was made of peripheral blood. The origin of the receptors is an elderly woman with acute or convalescent COVID-19.

This clone was detected only once. The chain joins TRBV5-1 to TRBJ1-3; D gene ambiguous. V lost 7 bases to trimming and J lost 0 bases, with 11 bases between them. Germline V lookup: CDR1 SGHRS, CDR2 YFSETQ. This CDR3 has 14 amino acids. Written as DNA, the CDR3 is TGCGCCAGCCCTTGGGCGAGCTCTGGAAACACCATATATTTT. This codes for CASPWASSGNTIYF.

J is TRBJ2-2 and V is TRBV2, with no clear D. Trimming cost V 4 bases and J 7 bases, with 4 bases left between them. The germline CDR1 and CDR2 sequences are SNHLY and FYNNEI. There are 11 residues in the CDR3. The CDR3 bases are TGTGCCAGCAGTGGAGACGGGGAGCTGTTTTTT. It encodes CASSGDGELFF.

The chain combines TRBV6-1 with TRBJ1-2, with unresolved D. The V and J ends lost 2 bases and 4 bases respectively, with 23 bases between them. The CDR3 is made up of 18 amino acids. The germline gives CDR1 MNHNS, CDR2 SASEGT. For the CDR3, the DNA is TGTGCCAGCAGTGAAAATTTGGGCCAGGTAGGAGGGATCTATGGCTACACCTTC. It codes for CASSENLGQVGGIYGYTF.

This clone appeared once. The chain couples TRBV7-9 to TRBJ1-2; TRBD1 aligns across 7 bases. With 2 bases clipped from V and 5 bases from J, the junction kept 11 bases outside the gene matches. Germline V gene data show CDR1 as SEHNR and CDR2 as FQNEAQ (reference sequence). The CDR3 runs to 16 residues. In DNA form, the CDR3 reads TGTGCCAGCAGCTTATCCGCGACAGGGTTAGCGTATGGCTACACCTTC. The encoded protein is CASSLSATGLAYGYTF.

A word on this clone: One junction end disagrees with the germline gene, perhaps due to a read error. The chain couples TRBV6-5 to TRBJ2-7, with D maybe TRBD2 (6 bases). This CDR3 is 13 amino acids long. The germline CDR1 and CDR2 sequences are MNHEY and SVGAGI. For the CDR3, the DNA is TGTGCCAGCACCGGGCGGGGCCCTTACGAGCAGTATTTC. Translated, it gives CASTGRGPYEQYF.

The chain carries TRBV15 and TRBJ2-3; 8 positions agree with TRBD2. Germline V gene lookup returns CDR1 LNHNV and CDR2 YYDKDF (reference sequence). Germline trimming cut 0 bases from V and 2 bases from J; bases unmatched to any gene: 4. The CDR3 has 16 amino acids. DNA for the CDR3: TGTGCCACCAGCAGAGATACGGGGGGGGACACAGATACGCAGTATTTT. This sequence encodes CATSRDTGGDTDTQYF. Full variable domain (remainder filled in from reference TRBV15 and TRBJ2-3): DAMVIQNPRYQVTQFGKPVTLSCSQTLNHNVMYWYQQKSSQAPKLLFHYYDKDFNNEADTPDNFQSRRPNTSFCFLDIRSPGLGDTAMYLCATSRDTGGDTDTQYFGPGTRLTVL.

The chain links TRBV6-6 to TRBJ1-6; D gene ambiguous. From germline, CDR1 is MNHNY and CDR2 SVGAGI (reference sequence). V was cut by 5 bases and J by 4 bases, with 15 bases left in between. This CDR3 is 16 amino acids long. In nucleotides, the CDR3 is TGTGCCAGCAGTCCCGGAGTAGGCTATTATAATTCACCCCTCCACTTT. Protein: CASSPGVGYYNSPLHF.

The chain is built from TRBV7-2 and TRBJ1-5; D is possibly TRBD1 (6 bases). Trimming cost V 0 bases and J 6 bases, with 12 bases left between them. Germline V lookup: CDR1 SGHTA, CDR2 FQGNSA. CDR3 size: 15 residues. This CDR3 reads CASSLAQGIGQPQHF. In nucleotides, the CDR3 is TGTGCCAGCAGCTTAGCACAGGGTATAGGTCAGCCCCAGCATTTT.

The chain is built from TRBV2 and TRBJ1-5, with TRBD1 identical over 8 bases. This CDR3 comprises 13 residues. Germline CDR1 reads SNHLY; CDR2 reads FYNNEI. J was trimmed by 5 bases and V by 6 bases; bases with no gene match: 3. The DNA for the CDR3 is TGTGCCAGCAGCCCGGACAGGGATCAGCCCCAGCATTTT. It is translated as CASSPDRDQPQHF.

The table lists this clone with a count of one. The J gene is TRBJ1-1, the V gene TRBV29-1; 9 bases map to TRBD1. The CDR3 runs to 14 residues. The trim removed 6 bases at V and 2 bases at J, leaving 7 bases unmatched. In germline, CDR1 is SQVTM, CDR2 ANQGSEA. Written as DNA, the CDR3 is TGCAGCGTGGACCTACAGGGGGCCAACACTGAAGCTTTCTTT. Amino acids: CSVDLQGANTEAFF.

This clone was seen a single time. This chain uses TRBV4-2 with TRBJ2-7; the match to TRBD2 covers 8 bases. After removal of 4 bases from V and 7 bases from J, the junction contained 9 bases not matched to a gene. The CDR3 is made up of 14 amino acids. Germline CDR1 reads LGHNA; CDR2 reads YNFKEQ. CDR3 nucleotide sequence: TGTGCCAGCAGCCTAGCGGGGCAGGGGAGTGAGCAGTACTTC. This sequence encodes CASSLAGQGSEQYF.

The J gene is TRBJ2-3, the V gene TRBV7-3; 9 nucleotides match TRBD2. Germline V CDR1 and CDR2: SGHTA, FQGTGA. There are 15 residues in the CDR3. The V gene end was trimmed by 2 bases and the J gene end by 7 bases; junction bases not matched to a gene: 7. This chain's CDR3 is CASSLAGGPFNTQYF. DNA for the CDR3: TGTGCCAGCAGCTTAGCGGGGGGGCCTTTTAATACGCAGTATTTT.

The rearrangement uses TRBV18 and TRBJ2-7; TRBD1 aligns across 8 bases. The CDR3 consists of 14 residues. Germline V gene lookup returns CDR1 KGHSH and CDR2 LQKENI. V lost 2 bases and J lost 7; bases outside the gene matches: 7. CDR3 sequence (DNA): TGTGCCAGCTCACCATCAGGGACAGGTGGAGAGCAGTACTTC. Residues: CASSPSGTGGEQYF.

This chain links TRBV5-8 with TRBJ2-7; the match to TRBD2 covers 7 bases. The germline V gene has CDR1 SGHTS and CDR2 YDEGEE. This CDR3 spans 12 amino acids. The junction had 9 bases not matched to a gene; V was cut back by 4 bases and J by 11 bases. The CDR3 spells CASSPRTGREYF. The CDR3 bases are TGTGCCAGCAGCCCCCGGACTGGGAGGGAGTACTTC. Supplemented by reference TRBV5-8 and TRBJ2-7, the full variable domain reads EAGVTQSPTHLIKTRGQQATLRCSPISGHTSVYWYQQALGLGLQFLLWYDEGEERNRGNFPPRFSGRQFPNYSSELNVNALELEDSALYLCASSPRTGREYFGPGTRLTVT.

The gene calls are TRBV2 and TRBJ2-1; TRBD2 is a possible D gene (7 bases). Per the germline V gene, CDR1 is SNHLY and CDR2 is FYNNEI. The length of the CDR3 is 15 residues. The V end was cut by 6 bases, the J end by 8 bases, with 20 bases between. CDR3 residues: CASSERGGAGDEQFF. In nucleotides, the CDR3 is TGTGCCAGCAGCGAAAGAGGGGGGGCCGGAGATGAGCAGTTCTTC.

This sequence joins TRBV9 and TRBJ2-2; TRBD2 might be the D (6 bases). V gave up 7 bases and J gave up 4 bases, with 14 bases separating them. This CDR3 spans 14 amino acids. Germline CDR1 SGDLS, CDR2 YYNGEE. CDR3 amino acids: CASRLSGATGELFF. CDR3 DNA: TGTGCCAGCCGCCTTTCGGGAGCCACCGGGGAGCTGTTTTTT.

The rearrangement joins TRBV3-1 (or the pseudogene TRBV3-2) to TRBJ2-7, with TRBD1 matching over 10 bases. This CDR3 comprises 13 residues. V dropped 1 base and J dropped 13; count of bases not matched to a gene: 7. Germline CDR1 is LGHDT and CDR2 is YNNKEL (reference sequence). CDR3 region: CASSQGGDRGQYF. The CDR3 bases are TGTGCCAGCAGCCAAGGGGGAGACAGGGGGCAATACTTC.

The V gene is TRBV6-5, the J gene TRBJ2-2, with 8 bases fitting TRBD1. After removal of 5 bases from V and 4 bases from J, the junction contained 6 bases not matched to a gene. The CDR3 runs 15 residues. The germline V gene encodes CDR1 MNHEY and CDR2 SVGAGI. CDR3 nucleotides: TGTGCCAGCAGTCCCGGACAGGGAAGCACCGGGGAGCTGTTTTTT. Its translation is CASSPGQGSTGELFF.

V usage is TRBV19 and J usage is TRBJ2-7; TRBD2 aligns across 10 bases. J gave up 1 base and V 6 bases, and 3 bases lay outside the gene matches. This CDR3 has 14 amino acids. In germline, CDR1 is LNHDA, CDR2 SQIVND (reference sequence). The CDR3 spells CASRLAGTSYEQYF. In DNA form, the CDR3 reads TGTGCCAGTAGACTAGCGGGGACATCCTACGAGCAGTACTTC.